Below, 9 T cell receptor beta chains from the same sample are listed, as sequenced in a study of T cell changes during pregnancy in multiple sclerosis. Assay used: immunoSEQ multiplex PCR; TCRdb lists only in-frame clones, some missing. The repertoire has tens of thousands of clones, approximately 90% of them found once; the top ten carry 0.7% to 1%. This specimen consisted of CD4+ T cells from peripheral blood mononuclear cells, obtained in the third trimester of pregnancy. These receptors came from a female donor with multiple sclerosis, enrolled in a pregnancy study.

The chain recombines TRBV5-1 with TRBJ1-2; unclear D gene. This CDR3 contains 15 residues. V lost 2 bases and J 0 bases, leaving 11 bases between the germline ends. Germline CDR1 and CDR2: SGHRS and YFSETQ. The CDR3 here is CASSFSHQSNYGYTF. The CDR3 nucleotides are TGCGCCAGCAGCTTTAGCCACCAATCTAACTATGGCTACACCTTC.

The V call is TRBV30, the J call TRBJ2-1; tentative D call: TRBD2 (6 bases). Germline V gene sequence: CDR1 GTSNPN, CDR2 SVGIG (reference sequence). This CDR3 is built from 15 residues. The V and J ends lost 3 bases and 2 bases respectively, with 14 bases between them. The CDR3 region is CAWRISGLPYNEQFF. In DNA form, the CDR3 reads TGTGCCTGGAGAATTAGCGGTTTGCCCTACAATGAGCAGTTCTTC.

The CDR3 DNA sequence: TGTGCCAGTAGTATAGGACAGGGTGAACTCTATGGCTACACCTTC. As protein: CASSIGQGELYGYTF. This rearrangement joins TRBV19 to TRBJ1-2; 7 bases line up with TRBD1. V was pared by 1 base and J by 4 bases, with 6 bases of the junction left unmatched. The CDR3 is 15 residues long. Germline V lookup: CDR1 LNHDA, CDR2 SQIVND (reference sequence).

This sequence joins TRBV28 and TRBJ2-2, with TRBD2 identical over 10 bases. V dropped 6 bases and J dropped 7; count of bases not matched to a gene: 5. CDR3 size: 14 residues. Germline V gives CDR1 MDHEN, CDR2 SYDVKM. The chain's CDR3 is CASSRTSGNGELFF. CDR3 in DNA: TGTGCCAGCAGCAGGACTAGCGGAAACGGGGAGCTGTTTTTT.

This rearrangement joins TRBV5-1 to TRBJ2-3, with 8 bases lining up with TRBD2. V was clipped by 2 bases and J by 2 bases; unmatched bases: 7. This CDR3 comprises 16 residues. CDR1 SGHRS and CDR2 YFSETQ come from the germline V gene. CDR3 bases: TGCGCCAGCAGCTTAGCTAGCGGGCCCCTCACAGATACGCAGTATTTT. Its translation is CASSLASGPLTDTQYF.

The CDR3 sequence: CASSSEGLGPDTQYF. The CDR3 region has the DNA TGTGCCAGCAGCTCGGAGGGGCTGGGACCAGATACGCAGTATTTT. The chain uses TRBV5-4 and TRBJ2-3; possible D gene TRBD2, 6 bases. Germline V CDR1 and CDR2: SGHNT, YYREEE (reference sequence). This CDR3 is built from 15 residues. The V and J ends lost 3 bases and 4 bases respectively, with 15 bases between them.

The chain links TRBV9 to TRBJ1-4, with TRBD1 as a possible D gene (6 bases). CDR1 is SGDLS, CDR2 YYNGEE, per germline. V gave up 4 bases and J gave up 6 bases, with 19 bases separating them. The CDR3 totals 16 residues. CDR3 sequence: CASSPTGRQAYEKLFF. The CDR3 DNA reads as TGTGCCAGCAGCCCAACTGGGAGACAGGCATATGAAAAACTGTTTTTT.

A single count supports this clone. The chain joins TRBV18 to TRBJ1-1; perhaps TRBD1 as D (5 bases). The germline CDR1 and CDR2 sequences are KGHSH and LQKENI. CDR3 length: 15 residues. V lost 2 bases and J 5 bases, leaving 15 bases between the germline ends. The DNA for the CDR3 is TGTGCCAGCTCACCAGGGACCAGGGCGGGGACTGAAGCTTTCTTT. As protein: CASSPGTRAGTEAFF.

The genes are TRBV5-1 and TRBJ1-1; the D is unclear. Germline loops: CDR1 SGHRS, CDR2 YFSETQ. The CDR3 spans 13 residues. The ends were cut back, 0 bases at V and 7 bases at J, with 10 bases in the middle. Here the CDR3 reads CASSLESGFEAFF. Here the CDR3 DNA reads TGCGCCAGCAGCTTGGAATCGGGGTTTGAAGCTTTCTTT.